These 27 T cell receptor beta chains originate from one sample sequenced in a study of cytomegalovirus exposure and HLA in healthy donors. The PCR was carried out with 60 Vbeta primers and 13 Jbeta primers. Profiled with immunoSEQ multiplex PCR; TCRdb holds only in-frame clones, not every one. The sample has approximately 160,000 clones; around 77% are singletons. The sequenced material came from PBMCs. Receptors originate from a man aged 40-50 years in good health and CMV-seronegative.

This chain links TRBV15 with TRBJ1-5; D not certain. The germline V gene encodes CDR1 LNHNV and CDR2 YYDKDF (reference sequence). The CDR3 contains 19 residues. V lost 0 bases and J lost 4, with 22 bases in between. Written as DNA, the CDR3 is TGTGCCACCAGCAGAGATCGACTAGATATTGGCCCAATAAATCAGCCCCAGCATTTT. Translating it yields CATSRDRLDIGPINQPQHF.

This rearrangement joins TRBV7-9 to TRBJ2-1; 11 nucleotides line up with TRBD2. Germline assignment: CDR1 SEHNR and CDR2 FQNEAQ (reference sequence). The CDR3 length is 15 residues. Trimming removed 5 bases from V and 5 bases from J; junction bases left unmatched: 5. CDR3 sequence reads: CASSPGTSGHNEQFF. In DNA, the CDR3 is TGTGCCAGCAGCCCCGGGACTAGCGGACACAATGAGCAGTTCTTC.

The chain couples TRBV11-3 to TRBJ2-1; D is perhaps TRBD2 (5 bases). V dropped 2 bases and J dropped 9 bases, with 14 bases sitting between them. Looked up from germline, CDR1 is SGHNT and CDR2 is YENEEA. There are 14 residues in the CDR3. CDR3 DNA sequence: TGTGCCAGCAGCTTATCCCCGGCGGGCCTTGAGCAGTTCTTC. Encoded protein: CASSLSPAGLEQFF.

V and J are TRBV25-1 and TRBJ2-1, with D hard to call. The V gene's germline CDR1 is MGHDK and CDR2 SYGVNS. V was pared by 1 base and J by 8 bases, with 9 bases between. The CDR3 loop spans 13 amino acids. Here the CDR3 reads CASSEFTADEQFF. CDR3 DNA sequence: TGTGCCAGCAGTGAATTTACAGCCGATGAGCAGTTCTTC.

The chain uses TRBV19 and TRBJ2-5; D possibly corresponds to TRBD2 (6 bases). The CDR3 has 13 residues. Looked up from germline, CDR1 is LNHDA and CDR2 is SQIVND (reference sequence). Trimming pared 5 bases from V and 7 bases from J, leaving 14 bases between. CDR3 region: CASSSERALTQYF. As DNA, the CDR3 is TGTGCCAGTAGTTCCGAGCGGGCGCTGACCCAGTACTTC.

The chain links TRBV15 to TRBJ2-6; TRBD1 matches at 8 bases. The CDR3 is made up of 16 amino acids. The germline V gene has CDR1 LNHNV and CDR2 YYDKDF (reference sequence). V lost 0 bases and J lost 2; bases outside the gene matches: 0. The CDR3 region is CATSRETGAGANVLTF. CDR3 sequence (DNA): TGTGCCACCAGCAGAGAGACAGGGGCTGGGGCCAACGTCCTGACTTTC.

The V gene is TRBV4-1, the J gene TRBJ2-2, with TRBD2 matching over 11 bases. The junction had 19 bases not matched to a gene; V was cut back by 5 bases and J by 5 bases. Germline V gene data show CDR1 as MGHRA and CDR2 as YSYEKL. The CDR3 is 20 amino acids. The CDR3 sequence: CASSVLIPQTSGSGTGELFF. In nucleotides, the CDR3 is TGCGCCAGCAGCGTCCTTATCCCCCAAACTAGCGGGAGTGGTACCGGGGAGCTGTTTTTT.

This chain connects TRBV27 to TRBJ2-1; 14 bases line up with TRBD2. J was trimmed by 1 base and V by 5 bases; bases with no gene match: 7. Germline V gene sequence: CDR1 MNHEY, CDR2 SMNVEV (reference sequence). The CDR3 has 18 residues. The DNA of the CDR3 is TGTGCCAGCAGTGGTCGGACTAGCGGGAGGATGTCCTACAATGAGCAGTTCTTC. Its translation is CASSGRTSGRMSYNEQFF.

The chain has TRBV5-1 and TRBJ2-3; a weak D match, TRBD1 (6 bases). Trimming stripped 0 bases from V and 8 bases from J, with 7 bases between. The CDR3 runs to 12 residues. Germline V gene lookup returns CDR1 SGHRS and CDR2 YFSETQ. The DNA of the CDR3 is TGCGCCAGCAGCTTGGAAGGGGGTACGCAGTATTTT. Residues: CASSLEGGTQYF.

The chain employs TRBV27 and TRBJ2-6, with TRBD1 as a possible D gene (6 bases). CDR3 length: 16 amino acids. Germline assignment: CDR1 MNHEY and CDR2 SMNVEV (reference sequence). V was shortened by 6 bases and J by 1 base, with 13 bases between the two germline ends. In nucleotides, the CDR3 is TGTGCCAGCAGACCCTGGCAGGGGTCTGGGGCCAACGTCCTGACTTTC. Residues: CASRPWQGSGANVLTF. Combining the CDR3 with reference TRBV27 and TRBJ2-6 gives the whole variable domain EAQVTQNPRYLITVTGKKLTVTCSQNMNHEYMSWYRQDPGLGLRQIYYSMNVEVTDKGDVPEGYKVSRKEKRNFPLILESPSPNQTSLYFCASRPWQGSGANVLTFGAGSRLTVL.

This chain joins TRBV4-2 and TRBJ2-1; a possible D gene is TRBD1 (5 bases). Trimming removed 0 bases from V and 6 bases from J, with 9 bases in between. This CDR3 is built from 14 residues. Germline values: CDR1 LGHNA, CDR2 YNFKEQ. The CDR3 DNA sequence: TGTGCCAGCAGCCAAGATGTAAGGGGCAATGAGCAGTTCTTC. Protein: CASSQDVRGNEQFF.

This clone came up once. V gene TRBV28 combines with J gene TRBJ1-2; D unresolved. Trimming removed 2 bases at V and 2 bases at J, with 12 bases between. There are 15 residues in the CDR3. The V gene's germline CDR1 is MDHEN and CDR2 SYDVKM. The CDR3 is CASSLIAPRNYGYTF. CDR3 bases: TGTGCCAGCAGTTTAATAGCCCCGCGCAACTATGGCTACACCTTC.

As regards this clone: This same CDR3 is encoded by further DNA sequences in the sample. J is TRBJ2-1 and V is TRBV11-3; the match to TRBD2 covers 11 bases. This CDR3 has 16 residues. V shed 4 bases and J 1 base; nucleotides not matched to a gene: 3. Germline values: CDR1 SGHNT, CDR2 YENEEA. CDR3 DNA: TGTGCCAGCAGCTCCCGGACTAGCGGGTCCTACAATGAGCAGTTCTTC. This codes for CASSSRTSGSYNEQFF.

The CDR3 reads CASSLAGGAGQPQHF. In DNA form, the CDR3 reads TGTGCCAGCAGCCTCGCTGGGGGGGCAGGTCAGCCCCAGCATTTT. The V gene is TRBV2, the J gene TRBJ1-5; D is possibly TRBD1 (6 bases). CDR1 is SNHLY and CDR2 is FYNNEI in the germline V gene. CDR3 size: 15 residues. The V end lost 6 bases, the J end lost 6 bases, and 18 bases lay between the germline ends. Variable domain in full (rest from reference TRBV2 and TRBJ1-5): EPEVTQTPSHQVTQMGQEVILRCVPISNHLYFYWYRQILGQKVEFLVSFYNNEISEKSEIFDDQFSVERPDGSNFTLKIRSTKLEDSAMYFCASSLAGGAGQPQHFGDGTRLSIL.

The chain is built from TRBV10-3 and TRBJ2-3; D gene ambiguous. V lost 1 base, J lost 2 bases, and 7 bases lay in between. Germline loops: CDR1 ENHRY, CDR2 SYGVKD. There are 14 residues in the CDR3. The CDR3 DNA reads TGTGCCATCAGTGAGTGGGCGAACACAGATACGCAGTATTTT. Translated, it gives CAISEWANTDTQYF.

The V gene is TRBV27, the J gene TRBJ1-1; 7 bases match TRBD1. CDR1 and CDR2 from the germline V gene are MNHEY and SMNVEV (reference sequence). The junction had 6 bases not matched to a gene; V was cut back by 3 bases and J by 2 bases. This CDR3 region has 15 residues. CDR3 residues: CASSFTDRYNTEAFF. In nucleotides, the CDR3 is TGTGCCAGCAGTTTTACGGACAGGTATAACACTGAAGCTTTCTTT.

This clone has just one count. The chain couples TRBV4-1 to TRBJ1-2, with D possibly TRBD1 on 6 matching bases. The V end lost 0 bases, the J end lost 4 bases, and 9 bases lay between the germline ends. The CDR3 spans 14 residues. The germline CDR1 and CDR2 sequences are MGHRA and YSYEKL. The CDR3 sequence is CASSQETGLYGYTF. CDR3 DNA sequence: TGCGCCAGCAGCCAAGAAACAGGGCTCTATGGCTACACCTTC.

The rearrangement links TRBV2 to TRBJ1-1; 7 positions agree with TRBD1. V shed 6 bases, J shed 1 base, and the junction held 8 bases outside the gene matches. CDR1 and CDR2 (germline): SNHLY, FYNNEI. This CDR3 has 15 residues. This chain's CDR3 is CASRPPDRPNTEAFF. The CDR3 bases are TGTGCCAGCAGGCCACCGGACAGGCCGAACACTGAAGCTTTCTTT.

This clone was counted a single time. The rearrangement links TRBV7-9 to TRBJ2-5; D may be TRBD1 (6 bases). Germline lookup yields CDR1 SEHNR and CDR2 FQNEAQ (reference sequence). The CDR3 is 15 residues long. Between the trimmed V and J ends, which lost 6 bases and 5 bases, there was a span of 19 bases. The CDR3 loop reads CASSTLGARGETQYF. The CDR3 DNA reads as TGTGCCAGCAGTACACTAGGGGCCAGGGGCGAGACCCAGTACTTC. Together with reference TRBV7-9 and TRBJ2-5, the CDR3 gives the full variable domain: DTGVSQNPRHKITKRGQNVTFRCDPISEHNRLYWYRQTLGQGPEFLTYFQNEAQLEKSRLLSDRFSAERPKGSFSTLEIQRTEQGDSAMYLCASSTLGARGETQYFGPGTRLLVL.

The V and J genes are TRBV18 and TRBJ2-7; tentative D call: TRBD2 (6 bases). The CDR3 totals 13 residues. The germline V and J ends were trimmed by 5 bases and 4 bases, with 12 bases remaining between them. Per the germline V gene, CDR1 is KGHSH and CDR2 is LQKENI. CDR3 bases: TGTGCCAGCTCAGAACTAGCTGCGTACGAGCAGTACGTC. Protein sequence: CASSELAAYEQYV.

This clone was detected once. This rearrangement joins TRBV6-6 to TRBJ2-4; tentative D call: TRBD2 (6 bases). The V and J ends lost 4 bases and 0 bases respectively, with 10 bases between them. The CDR3 contains 15 residues. Germline CDR1 reads MNHNY; CDR2 reads SVGAGI (reference sequence). The CDR3 DNA reads as TGTGCCAGCAGTTCGACGGGAGTAGCCAAAAACATTCAGTACTTC. This sequence encodes CASSSTGVAKNIQYF.

This chain connects TRBV7-9 to TRBJ1-2; D unclear. Trimming left V 0 bases short and J 5 bases short, with 7 bases between. Germline V gene sequence: CDR1 SEHNR, CDR2 FQNEAQ (reference sequence). This CDR3 is built from 13 residues. The CDR3: CASSLASGYGYTF. CDR3 nucleotide sequence: TGTGCCAGCAGCTTAGCGTCCGGTTATGGCTACACCTTC.

The chain employs TRBV9 and TRBJ1-4, with a weak D call TRBD1 (5 bases). The germline V gene encodes CDR1 SGDLS and CDR2 YYNGEE. The V end lost 3 bases, the J end lost 4 bases, and 13 bases lay between the germline ends. The CDR3 spans 15 residues. The CDR3: CASSALDSLNEKLFF. The CDR3 region has the DNA TGTGCCAGCAGCGCACTCGACAGCCTTAATGAAAAACTGTTTTTT.

The V gene is TRBV29-1, the J gene TRBJ2-3, with 8 bases that match TRBD1. Per the germline V gene, CDR1 is SQVTM and CDR2 is ANQGSEA. Germline trimming cut 6 bases from V and 5 bases from J; bases unmatched to any gene: 13. The CDR3 runs to 15 residues. The CDR3 DNA sequence: TGCAGCGTCCGGGGGAGCAGGGGGCCGAGAGATACGCAGTATTTT. This sequence encodes CSVRGSRGPRDTQYF.

The chain is built from TRBV19 and TRBJ2-1; 11 nucleotides match TRBD2. Per germline, CDR1 LNHDA and CDR2 SQIVND (reference sequence). The CDR3 contains 18 residues. V shed 2 bases, J shed 4 bases, and the junction held 10 bases outside the gene matches. CDR3 in amino acids: CASSIMTSGDSIYNEQFF. The CDR3 DNA sequence: TGTGCCAGTAGTATAATGACTAGCGGGGACTCAATTTACAATGAGCAGTTCTTC.

A word on this clone: Relative to the germline gene, one junction end is altered; a read error may explain this. The J gene is TRBJ2-6, the V gene TRBV9; D is perhaps TRBD1 (5 bases). In germline, CDR1 is SGDLS, CDR2 YYNGEE. This CDR3 contains 14 residues. This chain's CDR3 is CASSGISGANGLTF. The CDR3 region has the DNA TGTGCCAGCAGCGGTATCTCTGGGGCCAACGGCCTGACTTTC.

The chain has TRBV2 and TRBJ2-2, with D perhaps matching TRBD1 (6 bases). Trimming shortened V by 4 bases and J by 0 bases, and 12 bases separated the two germline ends. Germline CDR1 reads SNHLY; CDR2 reads FYNNEI. CDR3 length: 16 amino acids. The CDR3 nucleotides are TGTGCCAGCAGTGGCCGGACAGAGTCGAACACCGGGGAGCTGTTTTTT. Translated, it gives CASSGRTESNTGELFF. Variable domain in full (rest from reference TRBV2 and TRBJ2-2): EPEVTQTPSHQVTQMGQEVILRCVPISNHLYFYWYRQILGQKVEFLVSFYNNEISEKSEIFDDQFSVERPDGSNFTLKIRSTKLEDSAMYFCASSGRTESNTGELFFGEGSRLTVL.